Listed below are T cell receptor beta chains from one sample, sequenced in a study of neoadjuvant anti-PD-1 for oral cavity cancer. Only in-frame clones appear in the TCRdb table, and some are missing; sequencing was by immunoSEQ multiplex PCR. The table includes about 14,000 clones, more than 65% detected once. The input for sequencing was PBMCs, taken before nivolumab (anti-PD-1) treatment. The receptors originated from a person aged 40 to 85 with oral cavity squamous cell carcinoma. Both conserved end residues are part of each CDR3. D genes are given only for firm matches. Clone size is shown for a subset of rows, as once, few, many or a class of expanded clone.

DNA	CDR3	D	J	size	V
TGTGCCTGGAGTATAGGGGGACAACCCTACAATCAGCCCCAGCATTTT	CAWSIGGQPYNQPQHF	.	TRBJ1-5	.	TRBV30
TGTGCCAGTAGGGGACGGGGTGAAAATGAGCAGTTCTTC	CASRGRGENEQFF	.	TRBJ2-1	.	TRBV19
TGCGCCAGCAGCCAAGGGTGGCAGGGGTTCTCCAATCAGCCCCAGCATTTT	CASSQGWQGFSNQPQHF	.	TRBJ1-5	.	TRBV4-1
TGTGCCAGCAGCTTAGAGGGAGCTGGGGCCAACGTCCTGACTTTC	CASSLEGAGANVLTF	.	TRBJ2-6	.	TRBV7-9
TGTGCCAGCAGTTCCCCCCTTTCCACCGGGGAGCTGTTTTTT	CASSSPLSTGELFF	.	TRBJ2-2	.	TRBV27
TGTGCCAGCAGCTTGGACGCGAACCCCTACGAGCAGTACTTC	CASSLDANPYEQYF	.	TRBJ2-7	.	TRBV7-9
TGTGCCAGCAGCTCTTTTCGGAGTTACGAGCAGTACTTC	CASSSFRSYEQYF	.	TRBJ2-7	.	TRBV7-9
TGCAGCGCAAGTAACATGAACACTGAAGCTTTCTTT	CSASNMNTEAFF	.	TRBJ1-1	.	TRBV29-1
TGTGCCAGCAGTTCCCCTACTAGAGAGCAGTACTTC	CASSSPTREQYF	.	TRBJ2-7	.	TRBV27
TGTGCCAGCAGTGCAAAGAGTGGCTACACCTTC	CASSAKSGYTF	.	TRBJ1-2	.	TRBV2
TGTGCTAGTGGTTTGGTACTCGGGTCGGTCGGCGGGAGGGCCTATGAGCAGTTCTTC	CASGLVLGSVGGRAYEQFF	TRBD2	TRBJ2-1	.	TRBV12-5
TGTGCCAGCAGGAGGGGGACAGGGGGGATCTACGAGCAGTACTTC	CASRRGTGGIYEQYF	TRBD1	TRBJ2-7	.	TRBV11-2
TGTGCCAGCAGTTGGGATCTCTATGGCTACACCTTC	CASSWDLYGYTF	.	TRBJ1-2	.	TRBV6-1
TGTGCCCGATCAACAATGGGGGCTTCACCCCTCCACTTT	CARSTMGASPLHF	.	TRBJ1-6	.	TRBV30
TGCAGCGTTGATTCGGGGACAGGGCATTACGAGCAGTTCTTC	CSVDSGTGHYEQFF	TRBD1	TRBJ2-1	.	TRBV29-1
TGTGCCAGCAGCTCCCGGGGAACCTCTGGTGGCGGACAGAACTACGAGCAGTACTTC	CASSSRGTSGGGQNYEQYF	.	TRBJ2-7	.	TRBV13
TGTGCCAGCAGGTGGAGCCCAGTGGCGTCCTACGAGCAGTACTTC	CASRWSPVASYEQYF	.	TRBJ2-7	.	TRBV2
TGTGCCAGCAACACAGGGGGCGCAGGTCGTGAAAAACTGTTTTTT	CASNTGGAGREKLFF	TRBD1	TRBJ1-4	once	TRBV28
TGCGCCAGCAGCTTGGACGGGAGAAATGAAAAACTGTTTTTT	CASSLDGRNEKLFF	.	TRBJ1-4	.	TRBV5-1
TGTGCCAGCAGTGTTCTCCAAGGGACAGGGGATGGCTACACCTTC	CASSVLQGTGDGYTF	TRBD1	TRBJ1-2	.	TRBV28
TGTGCCAGCAGCTTAGCGAATTGGCGGGGCCTGAACACTGAAGCTTTCTTT	CASSLANWRGLNTEAFF	.	TRBJ1-1	once	TRBV7-9
TGTGCCATCAGTGAGATGGGGTTGAACTATGGCTACACCTTC	CAISEMGLNYGYTF	.	TRBJ1-2	.	TRBV10-3
TGTGCCAGCAGCCCACAGGAAAGCTCCTACGAGCAGTACTTC	CASSPQESSYEQYF	.	TRBJ2-7	.	TRBV7-9
TGTGCCAGCAGCTTGTTCGGGGACGGAGATAATGAGCAGTTCTTC	CASSLFGDGDNEQFF	.	TRBJ2-1	.	TRBV5-4
TGCGCCAGCAGCCCTAGGGAAGCTAGCACCGGGGAGCTGTTTTTT	CASSPREASTGELFF	.	TRBJ2-2	.	TRBV5-1
TGTGCCAGCAGCTTGGGGGTCGGAATCGGTACGCAGTATTTT	CASSLGVGIGTQYF	.	TRBJ2-3	.	TRBV7-9
TGTGCCAGCAGCTTTCAGAACGGGGAGCTGTTTTTT	CASSFQNGELFF	.	TRBJ2-2	.	TRBV11-3
TGCGCCAGCAGCTTGGGGGGGGATCAGCCCCAGCATTTT	CASSLGGDQPQHF	.	TRBJ1-5	few	TRBV5-1
TGTGCCAGCTCATACGGGACAGGGGATCAGCCCCAGCATTTT	CASSYGTGDQPQHF	TRBD1	TRBJ1-5	.	TRBV18
TGTGCCATCAGTGAGTTTCTAAATGAGCAGTTCTTC	CAISEFLNEQFF	.	TRBJ2-1	.	TRBV10-3
TGTGCCAGCAGTGACCCGCAGGTTAATGAAAAACTGTTTTTT	CASSDPQVNEKLFF	.	TRBJ1-4	.	TRBV2
TGTGCCAGCAGCTTAGGCACCTCAGGGGCCCTTCCAAGCTCCTATAATTCACCCCTCCACTTT	CASSLGTSGALPSSYNSPLHF	.	TRBJ1-6	.	TRBV13
TGCGCCAGCAGCCGTACTGACAATGAGCAGTTCTTC	CASSRTDNEQFF	.	TRBJ2-1	.	TRBV5-1
TGTGCCAGCAGCAAGAGGGGATACGAGCAGTACTTC	CASSKRGYEQYF	.	TRBJ2-7	.	TRBV7-9
TGTGCCAGCAGTTACGACAGACGCTCTGGGGCCAACGTCCTGACTTTC	CASSYDRRSGANVLTF	.	TRBJ2-6	.	TRBV6-5
TGTGCCAGCAGTTCCCTCAACTACGAGCAGTACTTC	CASSSLNYEQYF	.	TRBJ2-7	.	TRBV27
TGTGCCAGCACAGGGGGCCGGTCGGGGGCCAACGTCCTGACTTTC	CASTGGRSGANVLTF	TRBD1	TRBJ2-6	.	TRBV19
TGTGCCAGCAGTGAGCTCAGGGGCACCGGGGAGCTGTTTTTT	CASSELRGTGELFF	.	TRBJ2-2	few	TRBV6-1
TGTGCCAGCAGCTTGGTAGGCAGGGCCTCCTACGAGCAGTACTTC	CASSLVGRASYEQYF	.	TRBJ2-7	.	TRBV5-5
TGTGCCTGGAGTGTACATCGGGCAGACAAGTTCTATGGCTACACCTTC	CAWSVHRADKFYGYTF	.	TRBJ1-2	.	TRBV30
TGTGCCAGCAGTGAAGCAGGGGGGCTTAACTATGGCTACACCTTC	CASSEAGGLNYGYTF	.	TRBJ1-2	.	TRBV6-1
TGTGCCACCATACTAGCGGACCAAGAGACCCAGTACTTC	CATILADQETQYF	TRBD2	TRBJ2-5	.	TRBV28
TGCGCCAGCAAAACCCCCGCGGTCCCCTACGAGCAGTACTTC	CASKTPAVPYEQYF	.	TRBJ2-7	.	TRBV5-1
TGTGCCTGGAAGACTAGCGGGAGGTCCCACGGGGAGCTGTTTTTT	CAWKTSGRSHGELFF	TRBD2	TRBJ2-2	.	TRBV30
TGCGCCAGCAGCTTGCGTACAGCCCTTCGTTCTGGCGAGCAGTACTTC	CASSLRTALRSGEQYF	.	TRBJ2-7	.	TRBV5-1
TGTGCCAGCAGCTTGCGCCATCTTCAAGAGACCCAGTACTTC	CASSLRHLQETQYF	.	TRBJ2-5	.	TRBV5-4
TGTGCCAGCGAACCGACAATTTCCTCTGGGGCCAACGTCCTGACTTTC	CASEPTISSGANVLTF	.	TRBJ2-6	.	TRBV28
TGTGCCAGCAGCTTTGCGGGGGAATACGGCTACACCTTC	CASSFAGEYGYTF	.	TRBJ1-2	.	TRBV11-2
TGCGCCAGCAGCTTGGACGTAGTTGCCATGAACACTGAAGCTTTCTTT	CASSLDVVAMNTEAFF	.	TRBJ1-1	few	TRBV5-1
TGCGCCAGCAGCCGGGGACAGGGTCCAGGCACTGAAGCTTTCTTT	CASSRGQGPGTEAFF	TRBD1	TRBJ1-1	.	TRBV4-1
TGTGCCACCAGTCGGGGGGTGACCTACGAGCAGTACTTC	CATSRGVTYEQYF	TRBD2	TRBJ2-7	.	TRBV15
TGTGCCAGCAGCGTGTGGACACACGAAAAACTGTTTTTT	CASSVWTHEKLFF	.	TRBJ1-4	.	TRBV5-4
TGTGCCAGCAGCTTAGTCCCATCTACTAACTATGGCTACACCTTC	CASSLVPSTNYGYTF	.	TRBJ1-2	once	TRBV7-2
TGCGCCAGCAGCTTGTCTTCAGGGGGCCCGGGTGAGGGTGAAGCTTTCTTT	CASSLSSGGPGEGEAFF	TRBD1	TRBJ1-1	.	TRBV5-1
TGTGCCAGCAGCTTACCCTCAGCGGGGCGGCAGTACTTC	CASSLPSAGRQYF	TRBD2	TRBJ2-7	.	TRBV7-2
TGTGCCAGCAGTCCCGACACGAACTATGGCTACACCTTC	CASSPDTNYGYTF	.	TRBJ1-2	.	TRBV2
TGCGCCAGCAGTCGGCAGCCTGGGGCCAACGTCCTGACTTTC	CASSRQPGANVLTF	.	TRBJ2-6	.	TRBV10-2
TGTGCTAGTGGTACCGGGACAGGGGGACTTAATCAGCCCCAGCATTTT	CASGTGTGGLNQPQHF	TRBD1	TRBJ1-5	.	TRBV12-5
TGTGCCAGCAGTTATGGTACTGGATGGGGATTAGCCCAGCATTTT	CASSYGTGWGLAQHF	.	TRBJ1-5	.	TRBV6-5